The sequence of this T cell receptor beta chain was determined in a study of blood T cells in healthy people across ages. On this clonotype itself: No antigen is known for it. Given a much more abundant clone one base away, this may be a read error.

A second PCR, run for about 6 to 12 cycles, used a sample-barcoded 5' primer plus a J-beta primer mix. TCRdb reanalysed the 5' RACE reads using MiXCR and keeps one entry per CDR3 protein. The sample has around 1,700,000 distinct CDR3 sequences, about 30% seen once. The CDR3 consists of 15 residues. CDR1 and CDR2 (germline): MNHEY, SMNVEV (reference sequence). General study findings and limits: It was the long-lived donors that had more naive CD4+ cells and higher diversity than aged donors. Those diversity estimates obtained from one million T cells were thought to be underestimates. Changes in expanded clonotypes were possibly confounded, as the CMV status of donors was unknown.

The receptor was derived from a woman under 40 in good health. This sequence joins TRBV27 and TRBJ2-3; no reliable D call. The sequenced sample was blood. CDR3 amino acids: CVSSRLDQSTDTQYF. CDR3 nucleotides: TGTGTCAGCAGTCGTCTGGACCAAAGCACAGATACGCAGTATTTT.